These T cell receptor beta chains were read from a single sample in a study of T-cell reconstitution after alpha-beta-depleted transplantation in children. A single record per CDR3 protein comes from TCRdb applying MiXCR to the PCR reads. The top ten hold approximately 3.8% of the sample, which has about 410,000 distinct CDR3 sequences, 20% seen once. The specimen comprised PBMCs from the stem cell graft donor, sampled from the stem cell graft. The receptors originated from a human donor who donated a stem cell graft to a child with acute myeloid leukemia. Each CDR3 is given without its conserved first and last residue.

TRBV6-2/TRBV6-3,ASSSFGGLEQY
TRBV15,ATSVDLAGRQY
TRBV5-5,ASSPDGGDEQY
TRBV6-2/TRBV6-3,ASSSLQGTSTSSSNQPQH
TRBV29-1,SVGYRGTGANVLT
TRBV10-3,AISPGFGGSPYEQY
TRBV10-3,AIGGTSGRIEF
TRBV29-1,SVEFREGVSYEQY
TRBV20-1,SANSGKTYEQY
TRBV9,ASRGPLSTDTQY
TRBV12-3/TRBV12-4,ASSLAQGANYEQY
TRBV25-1,ASSHRNEQF
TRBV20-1,GTLTGTSGRALGAEQF
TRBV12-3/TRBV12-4,ASSPPGREETQY
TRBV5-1,ASSLQGQGGSPLH
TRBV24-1,ATSPRQYTGELF
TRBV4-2,ASSQGGLGWEYEQY
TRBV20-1,SARGGYRGSSYEQY
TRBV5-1,ASSEGARGAPYEQY
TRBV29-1,SVERDSLPGSF
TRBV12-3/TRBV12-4,ASSRSGRAPNEQF
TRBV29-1,SVERLDRNTEAF
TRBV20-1,SARVPGQGSYEQY
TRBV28,ASSFFPRTEGSYNEQF
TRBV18,ASSPPTSGRIGRETQY
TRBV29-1,SVIGTNTEAF
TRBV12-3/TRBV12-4,ASSGSVGNEQF
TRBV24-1,ATSGSMDTQY
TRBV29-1,SVITSGSSTGELF
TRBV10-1,ASSEAPPGAGVSEQY
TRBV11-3,ASSLTGESYEQY
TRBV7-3,ASSTGRTTEAF
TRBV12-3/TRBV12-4,ASSSGLAVLSGELF
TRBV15,ATSRDGHGVEKLF
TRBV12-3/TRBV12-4,ASSFSDRGRGRSYEQY
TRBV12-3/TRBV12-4,ASSFKEGGGRTAGGLYGGNEQF
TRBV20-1,SAREKAGVQANEQF
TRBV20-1,SARAASGNYEQY
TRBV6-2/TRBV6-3,ASTQTLTFSGGSSYNEQF
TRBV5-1,ASSTGVPYEQY
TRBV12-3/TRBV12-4,ASSRTVMTYGYT
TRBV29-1,SVYTDRPTYEQY
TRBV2,ASSMTPEDRGVVDEQF
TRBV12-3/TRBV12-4,ASSLQRPSGANVLT
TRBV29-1,SVEAGQGFTEAF
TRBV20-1,SATSRGRDEQY
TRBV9,ASSPRDYPTFSGYEQY
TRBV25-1,ASSDDRSSYEQY
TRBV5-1,ASSLGTAPYEQY
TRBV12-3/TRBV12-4,ASSLYGSGIKSYEQY
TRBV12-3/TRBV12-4,ASKPDGKTQY
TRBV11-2,ASSPRGLGSSYEQY
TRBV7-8,ASSPDRAYNEQF